This entry lists 2 T cell receptor beta chains sequenced from one sample in a study of molecular identifiers for immune sequencing clone quantification. One entry per CDR3 protein results from TCRdb running MiXCR on the PCR reads. The sample contains around 6,000 distinct CDR3 sequences, roughly 15% of which appear only once. The specimen sequenced was naive CD8+ T cells from blood, with Jurkat cell RNA spiked in. Documented subset: FACS-sorted CD8+CD4-CCR7+CD45RA+ naive T cells. These receptor sequences come from a human donor in good health. Some libraries in this study had Jurkat cell RNA spiked in.

Details on this clonotype: The junction departs from germline at one end; a sequencing error may be responsible. The gene calls are TRBV4-2 and TRBJ1-5, with D perhaps matching TRBD1 (6 bases). Germline lookup yields CDR1 LGHNA and CDR2 YNFKEQ. This CDR3 has 15 residues. This CDR3 reads CASSRDNYSNQLQHF. The CDR3 DNA reads TGTGCCAGCAGCCGGGACAACTATAGCAATCAGCTCCAGCATTTT.

This clonotype was found many times. The chain joins TRBV12-3 or TRBV12-4 to TRBJ2-1; 8 bases are shared with TRBD2. CDR3 length: 14 amino acids. Trimming removed 6 bases from V and 7 bases from J; junction bases left unmatched: 8. CDR3 in amino acids: CASRRAGAINEQFF. CDR3 coding DNA: TGTGCCAGCAGACGAGCGGGAGCGATTAATGAGCAGTTCTTC.